This is a list of T cell receptor beta chains from one sample in a study of T cell changes during pregnancy in multiple sclerosis. Profiling relied on immunoSEQ multiplex PCR, and the TCRdb table lists in-frame clones only, not all of them. The repertoire holds tens of thousands of clones, with about nine tenths as singletons. The sequencing here drew on CD4+ T cells from peripheral blood mononuclear cells, taken in the first trimester of pregnancy. The receptor set was obtained from a female donor with multiple sclerosis, enrolled in a pregnancy study. CDR3s include the opening cysteine and the closing phenylalanine or tryptophan. The D gene is left open where the match is weak. The size field is filled for only some rows; it gives once, few, many or a size class.

J,V,size,D,DNA,CDR3
TRBJ2-7,TRBV27,-,TRBD1,TGTGCCAGCAGTCCCAGGGGGATACCCTACGAGCAGTACTTC,CASSPRGIPYEQYF
TRBJ2-6,TRBV5-1,-,TRBD1,TGCGCCAGCGGCCGAGGACAGGGGCTTACTGGGGCCAACGTCCTGACTTTC,CASGRGQGLTGANVLTF
TRBJ2-5,TRBV7-2,-,-,TGTGCCAGCAACAAAGGGTCTTGGGGGGTGGGGCAAGAGACCCAGTACTTC,CASNKGSWGVGQETQYF
TRBJ2-5,TRBV5-1,-,-,TGCGCCAGCAGCCTACACCAAGAGACCCAGTACTTC,CASSLHQETQYF
TRBJ2-7,TRBV13,-,TRBD1,TGTGCCAGCAGCCTGGGACAGGGGGCGAGGTACGAGCAGTACTTC,CASSLGQGARYEQYF
TRBJ1-1,TRBV6-1,few,-,TGTGCCAGCAGAGGACAGATACTGAACACTGAAGCTTTCTTT,CASRGQILNTEAFF
TRBJ2-1,TRBV7-8,-,TRBD1,TGTGCCAGCAGCTCCCGGGACAGGGTAGCCAGTGAGCAGTTCTTC,CASSSRDRVASEQFF
TRBJ1-2,TRBV4-3,-,-,TGCGCCAGCAGCCAAGAGGCAGGTCTAATAGCTAACTATGGCTACACCTTC,CASSQEAGLIANYGYTF
TRBJ2-2,TRBV7-3,once,TRBD2,TGTGCCAGCAGTCCCGCGGGAGTAATCACCGGGGAGCTGTTTTTT,CASSPAGVITGELFF
TRBJ1-1,TRBV2,-,-,TGTGCCAGCAGTCGGACAGCCTTGAACACTGAAGCTTTCTTT,CASSRTALNTEAFF
TRBJ1-2,TRBV7-2,-,TRBD1,TGTGCCAGCAGCGAGCGGACAGGGGGCGCTGGCTATGGCTACACCTTC,CASSERTGGAGYGYTF
TRBJ2-1,TRBV7-8,-,TRBD1,TGTGCCAGCACTGTCCTCCCGAGGGGGACAGGGTTCCATGAGCAGTTCTTC,CASTVLPRGTGFHEQFF
TRBJ1-2,TRBV6-1,-,-,TGTGCCAGCAGTGAAGGCGGCAGGGTGGGTTCCAATGGCTACACCTTC,CASSEGGRVGSNGYTF
TRBJ2-3,TRBV27,once,-,TGTGCCAGCAGTTCGCGGGGTGGCACAGATACGCAGTATTTT,CASSSRGGTDTQYF
TRBJ1-1,TRBV7-3,-,TRBD1,TGTGCCAGCAGCCCAGGGGGAAGGACTGAAGCTTTCTTT,CASSPGGRTEAFF
TRBJ2-7,TRBV19,-,-,TGTGCCAGTACCTTCTCGACAGGCTACGAGCAGTACTTC,CASTFSTGYEQYF
TRBJ2-5,TRBV28,-,TRBD2,TGTGCCAGCAGTTTATCCGGACTAGCGGGAGAGACCCAGTACTTC,CASSLSGLAGETQYF
TRBJ1-1,TRBV7-7,-,-,TGTGCTAGCAGCTTAGGTTGGGTACGGGGGGGCACTGAAGCTTTCTTT,CASSLGWVRGGTEAFF
TRBJ2-1,TRBV7-9,-,TRBD1,TGTGCCAGCAGCTCAGTAGGGACTTGGGACAGGGGCCACAATGAGCAGTTCTTC,CASSSVGTWDRGHNEQFF
TRBJ1-4,TRBV14,-,TRBD1,TGTGCCAGCAGCCAACTGACCGGGACAGGGGCTGAAAAACTGTTTTTT,CASSQLTGTGAEKLFF
TRBJ2-7,TRBV27,-,-,TGTGCCAGCAGTTCTCCCTCCTACGAGCAGTACTTC,CASSSPSYEQYF
TRBJ1-2,TRBV10-3,-,TRBD1,TGTGCCATCAGTCCCGGGACAGAAGGCTACACCTTC,CAISPGTEGYTF
TRBJ1-3,TRBV2,-,-,TGTGCCAGCAGTGACAGGGCCCGGGGAAACACCATATATTTT,CASSDRARGNTIYF
TRBJ2-7,TRBV7-9,-,-,TGTGCCAGCAGCTTAGGGGACTCGACAGGGCTTCCCTACGAGCAGTACTTC,CASSLGDSTGLPYEQYF
TRBJ1-2,TRBV7-9,-,-,TGTGCCAGCAGCATACCGGGTCACGGCTATGGCTACACCTTC,CASSIPGHGYGYTF
TRBJ1-2,TRBV7-9,-,-,TGTGCCAGCAGCTTAGCAGGACACGACTATGGCTACACCTTC,CASSLAGHDYGYTF
TRBJ1-1,TRBV7-2,-,TRBD1,TGTGCCAGCAGCTTGCCTATTTCTACAGGGGGCACTGAAGCTTTCTTT,CASSLPISTGGTEAFF
TRBJ2-1,TRBV29-1,-,-,TGCAGCGTTGAAGATAGGAGGGAGTCAATCTTC,CSVEDRRESIF
TRBJ1-3,TRBV18,-,-,TGTGCCAGCTCACCAGCCCTAAAGAGCTCTGGAAACACCATATATTTT,CASSPALKSSGNTIYF
TRBJ2-3,TRBV7-3,once,TRBD2,TGTGCCAGCAGCTTAGGTACTAGCGGGAGGACAGATACGCAGTATTTT,CASSLGTSGRTDTQYF
TRBJ1-2,TRBV30,-,-,TGTGCCTGGATAAACCCGGCTAGGAGAAAAAACTATGGCTACACCTTC,CAWINPARRKNYGYTF
TRBJ1-2,TRBV29-1,-,-,TGCAGCGTTGGATATAGAGTGGGCTACACCTTC,CSVGYRVGYTF
TRBJ1-6,TRBV5-8,-,-,TGTGCCAGCAGCAAGGCCGGCAGGGCTCATTCACCCCTCCACTTT,CASSKAGRAHSPLHF
TRBJ1-4,TRBV27,-,-,TGTGCCTTGCGTGAAAAACTGTTTTTT,CALREKLFF
TRBJ2-7,TRBV2,-,-,TGTGCCAGCATTGCTAGCTCCTACGAGCAGTACTTC,CASIASSYEQYF
TRBJ1-2,TRBV7-2,-,-,TGTGCCAGCAGCTTAATTGTTAACCTTGAGGGTGGATATGGCTACACCTTC,CASSLIVNLEGGYGYTF
TRBJ1-4,TRBV30,-,-,TGTGCCTGGAGCAGACCCCTCTTGACAGCAACTAATGAAAAACTGTTTTTT,CAWSRPLLTATNEKLFF
TRBJ1-3,TRBV6-5,-,-,TGTGCCAGCTCTTTGAGGTTCGACTCTGGAAACACCATATATTTT,CASSLRFDSGNTIYF
TRBJ2-6,TRBV18,-,-,TGTGCCAGCTCACCCAACAGAGACTCTGGGGCCAACGTCCTGACTTTC,CASSPNRDSGANVLTF
TRBJ1-5,TRBV19,-,-,TGTGCCAGTAGTATAGGCGGGCTTGGCGGTAGTCAGCCCCAGCATTTT,CASSIGGLGGSQPQHF
TRBJ1-1,TRBV28,-,TRBD1,TGTGCCAGCACCGCCAGGACAGGTTGGAACACTGAAGCTTTCTTT,CASTARTGWNTEAFF
TRBJ2-3,TRBV19,once,TRBD2,TGTGCCAGTAGTATAGGTGGACTAGCGGGAGATACGCAGTATTTT,CASSIGGLAGDTQYF
TRBJ2-1,TRBV15,-,TRBD2,TGTGCCACCAGCAGAGATCTTGATAGCGGGAGCTCCTACAATGAGCAGTTCTTC,CATSRDLDSGSSYNEQFF
TRBJ1-1,TRBV9,-,-,TGTGCCAGCAGCTTTTCTGCAAACAGGATGAGGACTGAAGCTTTCTTT,CASSFSANRMRTEAFF
TRBJ2-1,TRBV11-1,-,TRBD2,TGTGCCAGCAGCCCGTGGACTAGCGGGACGTCCAATGAGCAGTTCTTC,CASSPWTSGTSNEQFF
TRBJ1-2,TRBV5-4,-,-,TGTGCCAGCAGCTTGGACAGGTTTAACTATGGCTACACCTTC,CASSLDRFNYGYTF
TRBJ1-5,TRBV18,-,-,TGTGCCAGCTCCCCAACCCAGGTGAGCAATCAGCCCCAGCATTTT,CASSPTQVSNQPQHF
TRBJ1-6,TRBV28,-,-,TGTGCCAGCAGCCTGCGATCGGGAGGGAATAATTCACCCCTCCACTTT,CASSLRSGGNNSPLHF
TRBJ1-2,TRBV4-3,-,-,TGCGCCAGCAGCCAAGATTGGTTGCAGATCTATGGCTACACCTTC,CASSQDWLQIYGYTF
TRBJ1-1,TRBV9,-,-,TGTGCCAGCAGCGTTCTGTTGAACACTGAAGCTTTCTTT,CASSVLLNTEAFF
TRBJ1-6,TRBV7-2,-,TRBD1,TGTGCCAGCAGCTTATCGACAGGGAGAAATTCACCCCTCCACTTT,CASSLSTGRNSPLHF
TRBJ2-7,TRBV27,-,TRBD2,TGTGCCAGCAGTTTAACCGCGAGAGCGGGAGGCTACGAGCAGTACTTC,CASSLTARAGGYEQYF
TRBJ1-1,TRBV7-7,few,-,TGTGCCAGCAGCCTACAGGAAAGAACTGAAGCTTTCTTT,CASSLQERTEAFF
TRBJ1-2,TRBV7-7,few,-,TGTGCCAGCAGCCTGGTCGCGGGCGGCTACACCTTC,CASSLVAGGYTF
TRBJ2-7,TRBV5-1,-,-,TGCGCCAGCAGCTTGACCGGGAGCTCCTACGAGCAGTACTTC,CASSLTGSSYEQYF
TRBJ1-5,TRBV5-1,-,-,TGCGCCAGTCCCCGACAGCCGCATAGCAATCAGCCCCAGCATTTT,CASPRQPHSNQPQHF